These 5 T cell receptor beta chains came from one sample sequenced in a study of shared clonotypes between healthy human individuals. The protocol was immunoSEQ multiplex PCR, while the TCRdb copy is restricted to in-frame clones and leaves out a portion. The repertoire holds about 530,000 clones, with roughly 85% as singletons. Material: PBMCs. The receptors originated from a woman aged 40 to 50 in good health. Some clones in this sample may be carry-over from other donors' samples.

In its sample, this clone was seen many times. Other DNA sequences in this sample translate to the same CDR3. The genes are TRBV28 and TRBJ2-6; D is unresolved. The V gene's germline CDR1 is MDHEN and CDR2 SYDVKM. Between the trimmed V and J ends, which lost 5 bases and 5 bases, there was a span of 10 bases. This CDR3 contains 14 residues. The CDR3 nucleotides are TGTGCCAGCAGTCCTCTCCGAAGGGCCAACGTCCTGACTTTC. Amino acids: CASSPLRRANVLTF.

The V gene is TRBV7-2, the J gene TRBJ2-3; 9 bases map to TRBD2. Germline assignment: CDR1 SGHTA and CDR2 FQGNSA. V was clipped by 1 base and J by 5 bases; unmatched bases: 16. This CDR3 region has 19 residues. CDR3 sequence reads: CASSLVASGIRADLDTQYF. CDR3 coding DNA: TGTGCCAGCAGCTTAGTGGCTAGCGGGATCCGAGCGGATTTAGATACGCAGTATTTT. Full variable domain (outside the CDR3, taken from reference TRBV7-2 and TRBJ2-3): GAGVSQSPSNKVTEKGKDVELRCDPISGHTALYWYRQSLGQGLEFLIYFQGNSAPDKSGLPSDRFSAERTGGSVSTLTIQRTQQEDSAVYLCASSLVASGIRADLDTQYFGPGTRLTVL.

The chain links TRBV28 to TRBJ2-5; D is unclear. Germline-derived CDR1 and CDR2 are MDHEN and SYDVKM. V gave up 4 bases and J gave up 1 base, with 13 bases separating them. The CDR3 length is 15 residues. The CDR3 region has the DNA TGTGCCAGCAGTTCCCTGGCGCGTTTCCAAGAGACCCAGTACTTC. This translates into CASSSLARFQETQYF.

To note about this clone: One base away lies a much larger clone, so this may be a sequencing read error. The V call is TRBV13, the J call TRBJ2-5; TRBD2 aligns across 7 bases. In germline, CDR1 is PRHDT, CDR2 FYEKMQ (reference sequence). J lost 9 bases, V lost 2 bases, and 15 bases had no gene match. The CDR3 totals 16 residues. The CDR3 protein is CASSLLGLNGSTAQYF. CDR3 coding DNA: TGTGCCAGCAGCTTATTGGGACTAAACGGGAGTACGGCCCAGTACTTC.

The chain combines TRBV4-2 with TRBJ2-7; TRBD2 agrees at 11 bases. J was trimmed by 2 bases and V by 1 base; bases with no gene match: 10. The CDR3 has 18 residues. CDR1 and CDR2 from the germline V gene are LGHNA and YNFKEQ. The CDR3 nucleotides are TGTGCCAGCAGCCAAGGAGGGCTAGCGGGAGGTCCCGCCTACGAGCAGTACTTC. This codes for CASSQGGLAGGPAYEQYF.